This T cell receptor (beta chain) was captured in a study of T cell responses to AZD1222 COVID-19 vaccine (dated by TCRdb to the early 2020s). The study in broad terms: AZD1222 recipients given second doses at about 4 weeks or at about 12 weeks were pooled, since spike-specific TCR depth and breadth were not found to differ between the two schedules. A total of more than 230 trial participants underwent TCR sequencing, of whom under 220 had received two doses of AZD1222 and 26 had received two doses of the MenACWY control vaccine. Trial participants were enrolled by age into 18-55, 56-69 and 70-plus year subgroups, with roughly 160, 29 and 62 TCR-sequenced participants respectively.

The research as a whole found: The 56-69-year group was small, and its depth increase did not reach significance, likely because of low power. Reportedly, close to half of the unique spike-specific TCRs recognized epitopes lying outside the regions that are mutated in the B.1.351 and B.1.1.7 variants. Because no samples from the day 14 peak response were available, repertoires could be characterized only after the peak T cell response. After two AZD1222 doses, spike-specific TCR breadth and depth were significantly higher than at day 0 and than in MenACWY recipients. Vaccine-associated CD4 TCRs spanned the whole spike protein, with dominant responses in regions 160-218 and 743-854. Participants were mostly white British, with more females than males. The authors suggested clonal diversity may have been underestimated. Only six AZD1222 recipients were SARS-CoV-2 seropositive at baseline, limiting conclusions about previously exposed vaccinees.

Per the germline V gene, SGHTA is the CDR1 and FQGTGA is the CDR2. Including the terminal cysteine and phenylalanine, the CDR3 comprises 18 residues. CDR3 DNA only is kept here, 54 bases in frame from base 1. A distance of 18 bases separates the germline ends of V and J, which lose 3 bases and 1 base respectively. The time point label of this sample denotes: baseline before first vaccination. Vaccinee samples came from UK trials COV001 and COV002, including a single-blind randomized controlled phase 2/3 trial of AZD1222 (ChAdOx1 nCoV-19) in healthy adults. Trial participant PBMC samples were collected at day 0 and day 28 after the second dose for TCRbeta chain sequencing. The CDR3 regions of human TCRbeta chains were analyzed by immunosequencing. On the authors' methods: Repertoire TCRs were matched against a reference library of SARS-CoV-2-specific TCRs generated with the MIRA antigen-specificity platform. Breadth was defined as the fraction of unique TCRs that were SARS-CoV-2-associated. Depth was defined as the fraction of total T cells that were SARS-CoV-2-associated. Using the MIRA data, each spike-specific TCR was mapped to the spike region that the TCR reacts to and placed in a CD4 or CD8 class. Log10-transformed breadth and depth values were compared by one-way ANOVA with Sidak's multiple comparisons tests. Held by TCRdb, this immuneACCESS table contains in-frame sequences only and omits some clones. Under half of the omission traces to an unresolved V gene where checked; the cause of the rest is unknown. V and J calls and clone size are copied from that table; D and trimming were computed from the DNA. The sample data list more than 70,000 clones, and about 92% of these were observed just once. The ten largest clones take up roughly 3.9% of the sample.

This clone was seen a single time. The clone's antigen remains unknown. Per-base quality was not reported, and no clone a single base away is much larger than it. The material sequenced was peripheral blood, taken on day 0 of AZD1222 vaccination. The TCR originated in an adult in good health. The chain is made from TRBV7-3 and TRBJ2-2, with TRBD1 as a weak D call on 5 bases. The nucleotide sequence is TGTGCCAGCAGCTTGGCTAAGGACAAAAAAGGGAACACCGGGGAGCTGTTTTTT. This encodes CASSLAKDKKGNTGELFF.